These 18 T cell receptor beta chains share one sample of origin, sequenced in a study of cytomegalovirus exposure and HLA in healthy donors. It was with 60 Vbeta and 13 Jbeta primers that the PCR ran. Clones were read by immunoSEQ multiplex PCR, and TCRdb kept only the in-frame ones, dropping some. The sample has 140,000 or so clones, approximately 80% seen once. The specimen was PBMCs. The receptors derive from a man between 40 and 49 years old in good health and CMV-seronegative.

V is TRBV5-8 and J is TRBJ1-6; the D gene is possibly TRBD1 (6 bases). The germline CDR1 and CDR2 sequences are SGHTS and YDEGEE. The V and J ends lost 0 bases and 7 bases respectively, with 8 bases between them. The CDR3 sequence is 14 residues long. CDR3 nucleotide sequence: TGTGCCAGCAGCTTGGCACAGGGCAATTCACCCCTCCACTTT. It translates to CASSLAQGNSPLHF.

The rearrangement joins TRBV6-1 to TRBJ1-1, with D perhaps TRBD1 (5 bases). The germline V gene has CDR1 MNHNS and CDR2 SASEGT. Trimming removed 7 bases from V and 1 base from J, with 10 bases in between. The length of the CDR3 is 13 residues. CDR3 in DNA: TGTGCCAGCAAAACGGGGGGGAACACTGAAGCTTTCTTT. Translated, it gives CASKTGGNTEAFF.

By share, this clone ranks as medium-sized. This chain joins TRBV18 and TRBJ1-6, with 9 bases identical to TRBD1. The germline gives CDR1 KGHSH, CDR2 LQKENI. The V segment lost 3 bases and the J segment 8 bases; nucleotides outside the gene matches: 17. This CDR3 is 19 amino acids long. The CDR3 loop is CASSPVQKAAGQGHSPLHF. In nucleotides, the CDR3 is TGTGCCAGCTCACCGGTTCAAAAGGCGGCGGGACAGGGCCATTCACCCCTCCACTTT.

The genes are TRBV7-6 and TRBJ2-5; 11 bases are a match to TRBD1. The junction had 7 bases not matched to a gene; V was cut back by 5 bases and J by 5 bases. Germline CDR1 reads SGHVS; CDR2 reads FNYEAQ. The CDR3 totals 15 residues. The CDR3 region has the DNA TGTGCCAGCAGCCTAGGACAGGGGGCGGGTGAGACCCAGTACTTC. This codes for CASSLGQGAGETQYF.

This rearrangement joins TRBV6-1 to TRBJ2-3, with a possible D match to TRBD2 (6 bases). V was cut by 3 bases and J by 3 bases, with 10 bases left in between. Looked up from germline, CDR1 is MNHNS and CDR2 is SASEGT. There are 14 residues in the CDR3. CDR3 sequence reads: CASSEWGRTDTQYF. The CDR3 DNA follows: TGTGCCAGCAGTGAGTGGGGGAGGACAGATACGCAGTATTTT.

This rearrangement joins TRBV19 to TRBJ1-4, with TRBD1 identical over 7 bases. This CDR3 spans 15 amino acids. Germline V CDR1 and CDR2: LNHDA, SQIVND (reference sequence). After removal of 7 bases from V and 0 bases from J, the junction contained 5 bases not matched to a gene. CDR3 sequence (DNA): TGTGCCAGTAAAAGGGGGCCCTCAACTAATGAAAAACTGTTTTTT. It specifies CASKRGPSTNEKLFF.

This chain joins TRBV5-6 and TRBJ2-7; perhaps TRBD1 as D (6 bases). The CDR3 consists of 14 residues. V was shortened by 4 bases and J by 5 bases, with 16 bases between the two germline ends. In germline, CDR1 is SGHDT, CDR2 YYEEEE. The DNA for the CDR3 is TGTGCCAGCAGCATGGACGGCCCAGGGGACGAGCAGTACTTC. This sequence encodes CASSMDGPGDEQYF. The variable domain in full, completed from reference TRBV5-6 and TRBJ2-7, reads DAGVTQSPTHLIKTRGQQVTLRCSPKSGHDTVSWYQQALGQGPQFIFQYYEEEERQRGNFPDRFSGHQFPNYSSELNVNALLLGDSALYLCASSMDGPGDEQYFGPGTRLTVT.

V is TRBV2 and J is TRBJ1-5, with D unclear. The CDR3 contains 14 residues. V lost 2 bases and J lost 2, with 7 bases in between. From germline, CDR1 is SNHLY and CDR2 FYNNEI. This CDR3 reads CASSEQAGNQPQHF. The CDR3 DNA reads as TGTGCCAGCAGTGAACAGGCCGGCAATCAGCCCCAGCATTTT. The variable domain in full, with the rest retrieved from reference TRBV2 and TRBJ1-5, is EPEVTQTPSHQVTQMGQEVILRCVPISNHLYFYWYRQILGQKVEFLVSFYNNEISEKSEIFDDQFSVERPDGSNFTLKIRSTKLEDSAMYFCASSEQAGNQPQHFGDGTRLSIL.

This clone was counted only a few times. The chain combines TRBV6-1 with TRBJ2-3, with TRBD2 matching over 11 bases. CDR3 length: 16 amino acids. The junction had 3 bases not matched to a gene; V was cut back by 3 bases and J by 1 base. The germline V gene has CDR1 MNHNS and CDR2 SASEGT. In DNA, the CDR3 is TGTGCCAGCAGTGATGGGACTAGCGGACGCACAGATACGCAGTATTTT. Its protein product is CASSDGTSGRTDTQYF.

The chain employs TRBV6-5 and TRBJ2-5, with a tentative D call TRBD1 (5 bases). The CDR3 runs to 11 residues. Germline V gives CDR1 MNHEY, CDR2 SVGAGI. The ends were cut back, 8 bases at V and 1 base at J, with 5 bases in the middle. For the CDR3, the DNA is TGTGCCAGCGGGGCCCAAGAGACCCAGTACTTC. Translating it yields CASGAQETQYF.

The CDR3 reads CASSLFASDYNEQFF. CDR3 DNA sequence: TGTGCCAGCAGTTTATTCGCTAGCGACTACAATGAGCAGTTCTTC. V is TRBV28 and J is TRBJ2-1, with a tentative D call TRBD2 (6 bases). Germline assignment: CDR1 MDHEN and CDR2 SYDVKM. The CDR3 runs 15 residues. The V and J ends lost 1 base and 3 bases respectively, with 10 bases between them.

This clone has just one count. The chain joins TRBV19 to TRBJ2-2; a weak D match, TRBD1 (6 bases). CDR3 size: 16 residues. The V end was cut by 6 bases, the J end by 0 bases, with 14 bases between. Looked up from germline, CDR1 is LNHDA and CDR2 is SQIVND (reference sequence). CDR3 nucleotide sequence: TGTGCCAGTAGACCCCTGGGGACACCGAACACCGGGGAGCTGTTTTTT. This gives the protein CASRPLGTPNTGELFF.

The chain couples TRBV27 to TRBJ2-7; 7 nucleotides line up with TRBD2. The CDR3 has 13 amino acids. The germline CDR1 and CDR2 sequences are MNHEY and SMNVEV (reference sequence). After removal of 2 bases from V and 7 bases from J, the junction contained 5 bases not matched to a gene. CDR3 residues: CASSLGGVGEQYF. As DNA, the CDR3 is TGTGCCAGCAGTTTAGGGGGGGTCGGTGAGCAGTACTTC.

This chain connects TRBV5-1 to TRBJ2-7, with 8 bases fitting TRBD2. Germline CDR1 SGHRS, CDR2 YFSETQ. The length of the CDR3 is 14 residues. The V and J ends lost 4 bases and 2 bases, in that order; junction bases with no gene match: 5. CDR3 DNA sequence: TGCGCCAGCAGCGTATCGGGGGGGGCCTACGAGCAGTACTTC. Translating it yields CASSVSGGAYEQYF.

This clone was observed a handful of times. The CDR3 DNA reads as TGTGCCACCAGCAGAGATCGGACGGGGGAGACCCAGTACTTC. Amino acid sequence: CATSRDRTGETQYF. This rearrangement joins TRBV15 to TRBJ2-5; tentative D call: TRBD2 (5 bases). V gave up 0 bases and J gave up 5 bases, with 10 bases separating them. CDR3 size: 14 residues. CDR1 and CDR2 from the germline V gene are LNHNV and YYDKDF (reference sequence).

The chain recombines TRBV7-6 with TRBJ2-5, with 10 bases fitting TRBD1. The germline gives CDR1 SGHVS, CDR2 FNYEAQ. This CDR3 spans 16 amino acids. J was trimmed by 5 bases and V by 0 bases; bases with no gene match: 6. The CDR3 bases are TGTGCCAGCAGCTTAGCGAGGACAGGGGGGTGGGAGACCCAGTACTTC. It specifies CASSLARTGGWETQYF.

The genes are TRBV5-4 and TRBJ1-2; 7 bases fit TRBD1. Looked up from germline, CDR1 is SGHNT and CDR2 is YYREEE (reference sequence). J gave up 2 bases and V 0 bases, and 1 base lay outside the gene matches. The CDR3 has 14 amino acids. The CDR3 region has the DNA TGTGCCAGCAGCTTGGGGGACAGAAACTATGGCTACACCTTC. Its protein product is CASSLGDRNYGYTF.

The rearrangement uses TRBV11-2 and TRBJ1-6; maybe TRBD1 (6 bases). Germline V gene data show CDR1 as SGHAT and CDR2 as FQNNGV. V lost 1 base, J lost 9 bases, and 13 bases lay in between. The CDR3 contains 15 residues. CDR3 loop: CASSLVGTGTSPLHF. The DNA for the CDR3 is TGTGCCAGCAGCTTAGTCGGAACAGGGACTTCACCCCTCCACTTT. Full variable domain (rest looked up from reference TRBV11-2 and TRBJ1-6): EAGVAQSPRYKIIEKRQSVAFWCNPISGHATLYWYQQILGQGPKLLIQFQNNGVVDDSQLPKDRFSAERLKGVDSTLKIQPAKLEDSAVYLCASSLVGTGTSPLHFGNGTRLTVT.